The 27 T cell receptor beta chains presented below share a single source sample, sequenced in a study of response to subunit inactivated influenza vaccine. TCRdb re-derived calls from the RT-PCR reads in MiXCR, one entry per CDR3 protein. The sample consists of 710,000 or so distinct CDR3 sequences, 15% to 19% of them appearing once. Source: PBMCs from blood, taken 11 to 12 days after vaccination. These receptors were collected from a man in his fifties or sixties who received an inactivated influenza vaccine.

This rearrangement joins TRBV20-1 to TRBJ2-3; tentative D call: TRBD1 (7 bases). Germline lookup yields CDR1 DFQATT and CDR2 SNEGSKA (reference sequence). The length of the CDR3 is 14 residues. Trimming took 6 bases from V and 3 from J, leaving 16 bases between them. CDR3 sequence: CSAGAGGWTDTQYF. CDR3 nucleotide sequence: TGCAGTGCGGGAGCAGGGGGGTGGACAGATACGCAGTATTTT.

Here the CDR3 reads CASSTRVTGADTQYF. The CDR3 coding sequence is TGTGCCAGCAGCACCCGTGTGACGGGAGCAGATACGCAGTATTTT. The V and J genes are TRBV9 and TRBJ2-3, with D possibly TRBD2 on 6 matching bases. Trimming removed 4 bases from V and 4 bases from J, with 16 bases in between. CDR3 size: 15 residues. CDR1 and CDR2 from the germline V gene are SGDLS and YYNGEE.

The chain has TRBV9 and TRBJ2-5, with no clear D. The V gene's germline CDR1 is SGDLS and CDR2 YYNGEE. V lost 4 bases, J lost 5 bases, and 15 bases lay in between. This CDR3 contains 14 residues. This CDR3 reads CASSTPTSEETQYF. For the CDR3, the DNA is TGTGCCAGCAGCACCCCCACGTCGGAGGAGACCCAGTACTTC. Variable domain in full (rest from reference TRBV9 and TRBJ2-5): DSGVTQTPKHLITATGQRVTLRCSPRSGDLSVYWYQQSLDQGLQFLIQYYNGEERAKGNILERFSAQQFPDLHSELNLSSLELGDSALYFCASSTPTSEETQYFGPGTRLLVL.

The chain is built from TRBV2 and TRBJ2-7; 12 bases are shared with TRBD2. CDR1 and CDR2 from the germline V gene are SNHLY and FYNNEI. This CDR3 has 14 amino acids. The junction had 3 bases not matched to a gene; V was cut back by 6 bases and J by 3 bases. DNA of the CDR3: TGTGCCAGCAGAAGACTAGCGGGAGTCTACGAGCAGTACTTC. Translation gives CASRRLAGVYEQYF.

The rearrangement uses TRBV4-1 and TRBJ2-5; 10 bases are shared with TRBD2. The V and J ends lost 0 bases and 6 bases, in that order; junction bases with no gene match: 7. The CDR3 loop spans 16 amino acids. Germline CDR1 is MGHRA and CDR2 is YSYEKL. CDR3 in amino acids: CASSQEERGGWKTQYF. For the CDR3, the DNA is TGCGCCAGCAGCCAAGAGGAGCGGGGGGGCTGGAAGACCCAGTACTTC.

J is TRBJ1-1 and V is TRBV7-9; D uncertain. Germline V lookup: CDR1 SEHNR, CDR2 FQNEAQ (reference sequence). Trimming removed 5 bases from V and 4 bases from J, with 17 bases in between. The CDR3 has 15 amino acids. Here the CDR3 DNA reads TGTGCCAGCAGCAGGGCCTCCGTAGCTACCACTGAAGCTTTCTTT. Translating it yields CASSRASVATTEAFF.

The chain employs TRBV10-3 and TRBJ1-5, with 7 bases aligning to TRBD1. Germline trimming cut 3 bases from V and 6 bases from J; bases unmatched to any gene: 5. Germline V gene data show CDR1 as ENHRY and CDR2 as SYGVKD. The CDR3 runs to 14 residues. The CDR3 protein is CAISDTGEPQPQHF. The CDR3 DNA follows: TGTGCCATCAGTGATACAGGGGAGCCTCAGCCCCAGCATTTT.

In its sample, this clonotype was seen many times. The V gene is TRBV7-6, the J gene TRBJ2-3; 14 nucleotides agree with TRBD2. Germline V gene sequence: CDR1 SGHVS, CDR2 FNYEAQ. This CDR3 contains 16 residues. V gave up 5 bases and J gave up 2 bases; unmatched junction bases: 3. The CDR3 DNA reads TGTGCCAGCAGCCCGGGACTAGCGGGAGTCACAGATACGCAGTATTTT. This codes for CASSPGLAGVTDTQYF. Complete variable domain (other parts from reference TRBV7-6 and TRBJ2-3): GAGVSQSPRYKVTKRGQDVALRCDPISGHVSLYWYRQALGQGPEFLTYFNYEAQQDKSGLPNDRFSAERPEGSISTLTIQRTEQRDSAMYRCASSPGLAGVTDTQYFGPGTRLTVL.

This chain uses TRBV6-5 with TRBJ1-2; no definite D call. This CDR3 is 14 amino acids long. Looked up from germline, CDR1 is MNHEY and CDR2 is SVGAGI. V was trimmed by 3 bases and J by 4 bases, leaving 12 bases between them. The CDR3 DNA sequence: TGTGCCAGCAGTTATATGGGAGCCAGCTATGGCTACACCTTC. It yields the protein CASSYMGASYGYTF.

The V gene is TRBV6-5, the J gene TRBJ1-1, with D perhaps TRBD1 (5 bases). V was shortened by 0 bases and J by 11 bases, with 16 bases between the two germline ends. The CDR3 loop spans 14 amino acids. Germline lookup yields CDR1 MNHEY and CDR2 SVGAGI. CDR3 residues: CASSYSTQGLSAFF. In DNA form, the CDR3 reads TGTGCCAGCAGTTACTCGACTCAGGGTCTCTCCGCTTTCTTT.

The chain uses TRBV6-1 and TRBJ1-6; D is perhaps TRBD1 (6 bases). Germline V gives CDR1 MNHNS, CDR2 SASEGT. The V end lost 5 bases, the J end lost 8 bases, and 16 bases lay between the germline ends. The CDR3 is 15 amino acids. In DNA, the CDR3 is TGTGCCAGCAGTCCTCCCAGGGGAACGCATTCACCCCTCCACTTT. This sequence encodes CASSPPRGTHSPLHF.

Written as DNA, the CDR3 is TGCAGTGCTATGACAGCGGGAGGACGCGAGCAGTACTTC. It specifies CSAMTAGGREQYF. This chain uses TRBV20-1 with TRBJ2-7, with 9 bases identical to TRBD2. V was pared by 4 bases and J by 6 bases, with 7 bases of the junction left unmatched. This CDR3 region has 13 residues. CDR1 and CDR2 (germline): DFQATT, SNEGSKA (reference sequence).

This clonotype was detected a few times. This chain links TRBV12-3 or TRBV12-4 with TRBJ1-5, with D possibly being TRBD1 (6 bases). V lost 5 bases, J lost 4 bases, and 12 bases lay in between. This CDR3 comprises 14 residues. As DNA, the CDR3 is TGTGCCAGCAGTCGCGACGACAGGAATCAGCCCCAGCATTTT. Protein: CASSRDDRNQPQHF.

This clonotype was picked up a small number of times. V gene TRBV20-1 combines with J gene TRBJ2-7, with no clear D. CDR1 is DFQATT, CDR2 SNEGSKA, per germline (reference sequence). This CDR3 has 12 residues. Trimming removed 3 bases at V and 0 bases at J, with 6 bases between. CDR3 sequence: CSASRLSYEQYF. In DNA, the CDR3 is TGCAGTGCTAGCCGGCTCTCCTACGAGCAGTACTTC.

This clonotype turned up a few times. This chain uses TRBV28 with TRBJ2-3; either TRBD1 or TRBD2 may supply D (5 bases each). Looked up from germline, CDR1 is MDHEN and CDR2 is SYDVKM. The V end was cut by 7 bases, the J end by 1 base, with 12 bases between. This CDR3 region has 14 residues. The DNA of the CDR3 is TGTGCCAGCAAACAACTGGGGGGCACAGATACGCAGTATTTT. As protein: CASKQLGGTDTQYF.

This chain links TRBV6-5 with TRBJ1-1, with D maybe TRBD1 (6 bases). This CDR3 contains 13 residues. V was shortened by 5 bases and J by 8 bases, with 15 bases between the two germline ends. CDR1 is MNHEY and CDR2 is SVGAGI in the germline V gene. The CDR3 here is CASSTRRTGEAFF. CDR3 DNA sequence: TGTGCCAGCAGTACCCGACGTACAGGGGAAGCTTTCTTT.

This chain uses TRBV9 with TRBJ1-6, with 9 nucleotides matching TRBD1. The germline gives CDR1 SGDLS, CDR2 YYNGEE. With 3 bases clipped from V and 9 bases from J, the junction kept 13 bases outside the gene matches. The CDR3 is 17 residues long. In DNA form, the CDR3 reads TGTGCCAGCAGCGCCCGGCCGGGACAGGGATTTTTTTCACCCCTCCACTTT. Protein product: CASSARPGQGFFSPLHF. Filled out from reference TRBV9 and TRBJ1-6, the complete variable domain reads DSGVTQTPKHLITATGQRVTLRCSPRSGDLSVYWYQQSLDQGLQFLIQYYNGEERAKGNILERFSAQQFPDLHSELNLSSLELGDSALYFCASSARPGQGFFSPLHFGNGTRLTVT.

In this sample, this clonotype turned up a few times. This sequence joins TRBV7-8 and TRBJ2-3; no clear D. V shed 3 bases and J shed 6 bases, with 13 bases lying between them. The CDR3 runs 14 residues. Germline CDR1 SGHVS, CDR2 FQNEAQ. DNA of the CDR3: TGTGCCAGCAGCTTTTCGGTCGCCCTGGATACGCAGTATTTT. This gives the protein CASSFSVALDTQYF.

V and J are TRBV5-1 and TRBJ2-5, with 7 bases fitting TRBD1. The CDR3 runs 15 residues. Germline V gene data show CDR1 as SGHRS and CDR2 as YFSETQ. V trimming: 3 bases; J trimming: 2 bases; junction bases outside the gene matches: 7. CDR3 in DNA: TGCGCCAGCAGCTCATCGAGGGGGCGACAAGAGACCCAGTACTTC. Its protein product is CASSSSRGRQETQYF.

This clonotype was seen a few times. The CDR3 region has the DNA TGTGCCATCAAGGCGGGAAAAAGCACAGATACGCAGTATTTT. As protein: CAIKAGKSTDTQYF. The rearrangement uses TRBV10-3 and TRBJ2-3; a weak D match, TRBD2 (6 bases). Trimming took 7 bases from V and 0 from J, leaving 11 bases between them. The CDR3 is 14 residues long. Germline V gene sequence: CDR1 ENHRY, CDR2 SYGVKD.

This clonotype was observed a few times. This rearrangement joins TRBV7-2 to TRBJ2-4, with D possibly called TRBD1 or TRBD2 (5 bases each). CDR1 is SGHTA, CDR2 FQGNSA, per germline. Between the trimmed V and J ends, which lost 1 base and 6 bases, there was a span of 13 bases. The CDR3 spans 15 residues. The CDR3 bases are TGTGCCAGCAGCTTAGGCAGAGGGGTGGGAAACATTCAGTACTTC. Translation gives CASSLGRGVGNIQYF.

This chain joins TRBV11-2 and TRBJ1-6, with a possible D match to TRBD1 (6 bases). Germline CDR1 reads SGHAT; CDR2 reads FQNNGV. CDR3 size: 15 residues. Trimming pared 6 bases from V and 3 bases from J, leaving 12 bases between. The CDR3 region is CASRGSGHYNSPLHF. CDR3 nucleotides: TGTGCCAGCAGGGGATCGGGACACTATAATTCACCCCTCCACTTT.

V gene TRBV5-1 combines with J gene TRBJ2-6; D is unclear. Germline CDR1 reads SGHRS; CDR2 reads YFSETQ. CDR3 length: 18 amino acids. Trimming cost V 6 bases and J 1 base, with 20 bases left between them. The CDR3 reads CASTHYAGALSGANVLTF. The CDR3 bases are TGCGCCAGCACGCACTACGCCGGAGCCTTGTCTGGGGCCAACGTCCTGACTTTC.

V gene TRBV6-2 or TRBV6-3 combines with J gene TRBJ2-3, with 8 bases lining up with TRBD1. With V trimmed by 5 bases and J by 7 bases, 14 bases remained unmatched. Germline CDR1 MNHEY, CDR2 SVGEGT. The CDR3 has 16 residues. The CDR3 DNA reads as TGTGCCAGCAGTCCCGACAGGGGCAGGGTTATAAATACGCAGTATTTT. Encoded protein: CASSPDRGRVINTQYF.

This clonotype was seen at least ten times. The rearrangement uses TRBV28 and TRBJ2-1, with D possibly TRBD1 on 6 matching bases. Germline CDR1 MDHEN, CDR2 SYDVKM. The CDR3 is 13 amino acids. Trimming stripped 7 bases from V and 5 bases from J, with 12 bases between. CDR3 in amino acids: CASNRVGNNEQFF. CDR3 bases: TGTGCCAGCAACAGGGTAGGCAACAATGAGCAGTTCTTC.

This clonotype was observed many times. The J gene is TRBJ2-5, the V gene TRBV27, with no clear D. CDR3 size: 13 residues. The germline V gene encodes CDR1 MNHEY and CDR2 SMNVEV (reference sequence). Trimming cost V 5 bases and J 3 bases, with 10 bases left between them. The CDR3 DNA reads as TGTGCCAGCAGTATACGAAGGGAAGAGACCCAGTACTTC. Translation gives CASSIRREETQYF.

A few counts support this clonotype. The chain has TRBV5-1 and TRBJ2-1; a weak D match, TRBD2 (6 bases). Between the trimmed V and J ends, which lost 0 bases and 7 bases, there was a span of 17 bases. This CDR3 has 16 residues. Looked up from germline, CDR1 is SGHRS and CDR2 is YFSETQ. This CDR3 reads CASSLVNSPGDNEQFF. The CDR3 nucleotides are TGCGCCAGCAGCTTGGTTAATTCTCCGGGAGATAATGAGCAGTTCTTC.